The clone carrying this TCR beta chain was observed many times. The antigen remains unidentified. TCRdb re-called the RT-PCR reads with MiXCR, one entry per CDR3 protein. Altogether about 160,000 distinct CDR3 sequences are present, 11% being singletons, with the ten largest covering 12%. The sample originates from a study of response to subunit inactivated influenza vaccine. Study results and limitations: There was a suggestion from the authors that each seasonal influenza vaccination recruits few new T cells.

The TCR was taken from a man aged 50 to 60 who received an inactivated influenza vaccine. The input for sequencing was non-naive T cells sorted from PBMCs, taken 40 to 50 days after vaccination.

CDR3 protein: CAISEGTGITDTQYF. CDR3 nucleotides: TGTGCCATCAGTGAGGGGACAGGTATTACAGATACGCAGTATTTT. J is TRBJ2-3 and V is TRBV10-3, with TRBD1 identical over 8 bases. J lost 3 bases, V lost 2 bases, and 4 bases had no gene match. CDR3 length equals 15 residues. Per the germline V gene, CDR1 is ENHRY and CDR2 is SYGVKD.